This entry lists 30 T cell receptor beta chains sequenced from one sample in a study of vaccination and CD4 T cells after COVID-19. The Oncomine TCR Beta short-read assay was what sequenced the DNA obtained from cultured CD4+ T cells. MiXCR, run by TCRdb on the PCR reads, gives a single entry per CDR3 protein. This repertoire shows about 23,000 distinct CDR3 sequences, roughly two thirds found once; its top ten account for roughly 21%. For these receptors, no antigen is known. Treatment given: roughly 11-day PBMC culture with coronavirus spike peptide pools or control peptides (ViraFEST assay). The sequencing used CD4+ T cells from blood, cultured in vitro, collected after SARS-CoV-2 vaccination. These receptors were collected from a human donor who received a COVID-19 vaccine.

This chain uses TRBV19 with TRBJ1-1; the D gene is possibly TRBD1 (5 bases). The V end lost 9 bases, the J end lost 0 bases, and 11 bases lay between the germline ends. There are 13 residues in the CDR3. CDR1 is LNHDA, CDR2 SQIVND, per germline (reference sequence). The CDR3 spells CASSQGLNTEAFF. The DNA for the CDR3 is TGTGCCAGCTCCCAGGGATTGAACACTGAAGCTTTCTTT.

The chain combines TRBV20-1 with TRBJ2-5; 8 bases line up with TRBD2. Germline V gene data show CDR1 as DFQATT and CDR2 as SNEGSKA (reference sequence). The CDR3 consists of 16 residues. With 0 bases clipped from V and 2 bases from J, the junction kept 8 bases outside the gene matches. CDR3 nucleotide sequence: TGCAGTGCTAGAGATCAAGTACTAGCGGAACAAGAGACCCAGTACTTC. As protein: CSARDQVLAEQETQYF.

V is TRBV15 and J is TRBJ2-7; D gene ambiguous. The CDR3 runs to 13 residues. V lost 1 base and J lost 3, with 7 bases in between. Germline-derived CDR1 and CDR2 are LNHNV and YYDKDF (reference sequence). The DNA for the CDR3 is TGTGCCACCAGCAGAGTCCCTTTCTACGAGCAGTACTTC. It yields the protein CATSRVPFYEQYF.

This clonotype was detected only a few times. The chain recombines TRBV20-1 with TRBJ1-2, with a weak D call TRBD1 (5 bases). This CDR3 contains 13 residues. The V gene's germline CDR1 is DFQATT and CDR2 SNEGSKA (reference sequence). Trimming shortened V by 5 bases and J by 4 bases, and 14 bases separated the two germline ends. CDR3 amino acids: CSASERQFYGYTF. DNA of the CDR3: TGCAGTGCTTCAGAAAGACAGTTCTATGGCTACACCTTC.

This clonotype was seen only once. The rearrangement uses TRBV24-1 and TRBJ1-4; D perhaps matches TRBD1 (6 bases). CDR3 length equals 17 residues. V gave up 2 bases and J gave up 4 bases, with 16 bases separating them. Germline CDR1 and CDR2: KGHDR and SFDVKD. The CDR3 DNA sequence: TGTGCCACCAGTGATTCCTCCACAGGGTCAAATAATGAAAAACTGTTTTTT. It is translated as CATSDSSTGSNNEKLFF.

The chain carries TRBV5-8 and TRBJ1-2; 9 bases line up with TRBD1. The V and J ends lost 8 bases and 8 bases, in that order; junction bases with no gene match: 16. Per the germline V gene, CDR1 is SGHTS and CDR2 is YDEGEE. The CDR3 consists of 15 residues. The CDR3 loop is CARTDRGEQSSGYTF. The CDR3 coding sequence is TGTGCCAGAACGGACAGGGGAGAACAGAGTAGCGGCTACACCTTC. The full variable domain, completed using reference TRBV5-8 and TRBJ1-2, is EAGVTQSPTHLIKTRGQQATLRCSPISGHTSVYWYQQALGLGLQFLLWYDEGEERNRGNFPPRFSGRQFPNYSSELNVNALELEDSALYLCARTDRGEQSSGYTFGSGTRLTVV.

This clonotype counts as medium-sized. CDR3 sequence: CATSDRVGLQPQHF. In nucleotides, the CDR3 is TGTGCCACCAGTGACAGGGTTGGGCTTCAGCCCCAGCATTTT. This rearrangement joins TRBV24-1 to TRBJ1-5, with D perhaps matching TRBD1 (5 bases). This CDR3 spans 14 amino acids. V lost 4 bases and J 6 bases, leaving 12 bases between the germline ends. Germline lookup yields CDR1 KGHDR and CDR2 SFDVKD.

In this sample, this clonotype turned up a few times. The V and J genes are TRBV12-3 or TRBV12-4 and TRBJ1-2; D is possibly TRBD1 (6 bases). The V gene lost 6 bases and the J gene lost 1 base, with 15 bases spanning the gap. The CDR3 extends over 15 amino acids. The CDR3 region is CASRGGQGLNYGYTF. The DNA for the CDR3 is TGTGCCAGCAGGGGGGGCCAGGGACTTAACTATGGCTACACCTTC.

The chain is built from TRBV7-6 and TRBJ1-2; 8 nucleotides match TRBD1. The CDR3 length is 13 residues. CDR1 and CDR2 from the germline V gene are SGHVS and FNYEAQ. The V gene end was trimmed by 5 bases and the J gene end by 3 bases; junction bases not matched to a gene: 2. The CDR3 is CASSPDRDYGYTF. As DNA, the CDR3 is TGTGCCAGCAGCCCGGACAGGGACTATGGCTACACCTTC.

The chain carries TRBV30 and TRBJ2-7, with 11 bases matching TRBD2. Germline CDR1 and CDR2: GTSNPN and SVGIG (reference sequence). The CDR3 covers 14 residues. With 1 base clipped from V and 10 bases from J, the junction kept 9 bases outside the gene matches. The CDR3 loop is CAWSASGTSGDQYF. CDR3 sequence (DNA): TGTGCCTGGAGTGCCTCCGGGACTAGCGGAGATCAGTACTTC.

The genes are TRBV7-9 and TRBJ2-7; 9 nucleotides match TRBD1. The germline gives CDR1 SEHNR, CDR2 FQNEAQ (reference sequence). The CDR3 extends over 14 amino acids. V lost 5 bases, J lost 5 bases, and 7 bases stayed unmatched. DNA for the CDR3: TGTGCCAGCAGCGAGGACAGGGGTTTGCACGAGCAGTACTTC. Translating gives CASSEDRGLHEQYF.

This clonotype was counted only a few times. J is TRBJ1-5 and V is TRBV2; 11 nucleotides line up with TRBD1. V lost 6 bases, J lost 5 bases, and 6 bases stayed unmatched. The CDR3 is 15 residues long. Germline CDR1 and CDR2: SNHLY and FYNNEI. The CDR3 loop is CASRGTGGRHQPQHF. CDR3 DNA: TGTGCCAGCAGGGGGACAGGGGGTCGGCATCAGCCCCAGCATTTT.

The chain employs TRBV6-1 and TRBJ1-1; TRBD1 aligns across 7 bases. CDR3 length equals 15 residues. Germline CDR1 is MNHNS and CDR2 is SASEGT. Trimming took 5 bases from V and 8 from J; bases not matched to a gene: 14. The CDR3 sequence: CASSPGQSLRREAFF. Here the CDR3 DNA reads TGTGCCAGCAGTCCGGGACAGTCACTCCGTAGAGAAGCTTTCTTT.

V usage is TRBV6-5 and J usage is TRBJ2-7, with 10 bases fitting TRBD2. The CDR3 sequence is 18 residues long. Germline V gene lookup returns CDR1 MNHEY and CDR2 SVGAGI. With V trimmed by 3 bases and J by 5 bases, 16 bases remained unmatched. The CDR3 spells CASSYWTSGGRVGNEQYF. The DNA for the CDR3 is TGTGCCAGCAGTTATTGGACTAGCGGAGGGCGGGTTGGAAACGAGCAGTACTTC.

The rearrangement uses TRBV4-2 and TRBJ1-6, with D maybe TRBD1 (6 bases). The length of the CDR3 is 18 residues. Trimming stripped 0 bases from V and 5 bases from J, with 17 bases between. Germline loops: CDR1 LGHNA, CDR2 YNFKEQ. The CDR3 bases are TGTGCCAGCAGCCAAGAGGGAAGGGCAGGGGTGGATAATTCACCCCTCCACTTT. As protein: CASSQEGRAGVDNSPLHF.

The chain uses TRBV24-1 and TRBJ2-5, with D possibly TRBD2 on 6 matching bases. CDR1 and CDR2 from the germline V gene are KGHDR and SFDVKD. This CDR3 contains 16 residues. Trimming stripped 4 bases from V and 2 bases from J, with 16 bases between. Here the CDR3 reads CATSDPLREPQETQYF. The CDR3 DNA sequence: TGTGCCACCAGTGACCCACTCCGGGAGCCTCAAGAGACCCAGTACTTC.

The chain has TRBV4-1 and TRBJ2-5; D unclear. The V end was cut by 2 bases, the J end by 4 bases, with 8 bases between. The CDR3 consists of 13 residues. The germline V gene encodes CDR1 MGHRA and CDR2 YSYEKL. CDR3 sequence: CASSQNLRETQYF. The CDR3 nucleotides are TGCGCCAGCAGCCAAAATCTACGAGAGACCCAGTACTTC.

This chain links TRBV27 with TRBJ1-2; tentative D call: TRBD1 (5 bases). The CDR3 runs 14 residues. The V and J ends lost 5 bases and 5 bases respectively, with 15 bases between them. The germline CDR1 and CDR2 sequences are MNHEY and SMNVEV (reference sequence). CDR3 loop: CASSTRGRTYGYTF. The CDR3 region has the DNA TGTGCCAGCAGTACGAGAGGAAGGACATATGGCTACACCTTC.

The chain links TRBV5-1 to TRBJ2-5; 11 bases are a match to TRBD2. The V gene's germline CDR1 is SGHRS and CDR2 YFSETQ. The CDR3 spans 14 residues. The junction had 4 bases not matched to a gene; V was cut back by 3 bases and J by 6 bases. This CDR3 reads CASSYGTSGQTQYF. The CDR3 nucleotides read TGCGCCAGCAGCTACGGGACTAGCGGCCAGACCCAGTACTTC.

This rearrangement joins TRBV5-1 to TRBJ2-3; 7 bases are a match to TRBD2. Germline CDR1 is SGHRS and CDR2 is YFSETQ. The CDR3 length is 15 residues. Trimming at V came to 4 bases and at J to 1 base, leaving 6 bases not matched to a gene. CDR3 in amino acids: CASSPVRGGTDTQYF. CDR3 nucleotides: TGCGCCAGCAGCCCAGTTCGGGGGGGCACAGATACGCAGTATTTT.

The chain employs TRBV5-1 and TRBJ1-1, with D unresolved. The CDR3 has 15 residues. Trimming took 4 bases from V and 7 from J, leaving 20 bases between them. CDR1 is SGHRS, CDR2 YFSETQ, per germline. CDR3 amino acids: CASSQLGRSYYEAFF. The CDR3 DNA is TGCGCCAGCAGCCAACTCGGACGGAGTTACTATGAAGCTTTCTTT.

The chain is built from TRBV19 and TRBJ1-2; D remains unclear. The V end lost 7 bases, the J end lost 0 bases, and 9 bases lay between the germline ends. Germline CDR1 is LNHDA and CDR2 is SQIVND (reference sequence). This CDR3 spans 13 amino acids. In nucleotides, the CDR3 is TGTGCCAGTATGCCACGACCTAACTATGGCTACACCTTC. This encodes CASMPRPNYGYTF.

J is TRBJ2-4 and V is TRBV4-1; unclear D gene. V was pared by 1 base and J by 8 bases, with 12 bases between. Germline V gene lookup returns CDR1 MGHRA and CDR2 YSYEKL. The CDR3 consists of 14 residues. CDR3 coding DNA: TGCGCCAGCAGCCAAGGCAGCCGAGAGGACATTCAGTACTTC. Protein product: CASSQGSREDIQYF.

The J gene is TRBJ1-2, the V gene TRBV24-1; weak D call: TRBD1 (6 bases). Between the trimmed V and J ends, which lost 5 bases and 3 bases, there was a span of 9 bases. From germline, CDR1 is KGHDR and CDR2 SFDVKD. The CDR3 length is 13 residues. This CDR3 reads CATSAAGDYGYTF. CDR3 in DNA: TGTGCCACCAGTGCGGCAGGGGACTATGGCTACACCTTC.

The chain recombines TRBV7-9 with TRBJ1-2; no firm D call. Trimming stripped 0 bases from V and 2 bases from J, with 7 bases between. Germline V gives CDR1 SEHNR, CDR2 FQNEAQ (reference sequence). The CDR3 has 14 amino acids. This CDR3 reads CASSLARTNYGYTF. The DNA for the CDR3 is TGTGCCAGCAGCTTAGCCCGGACCAACTATGGCTACACCTTC.

V gene TRBV19 combines with J gene TRBJ1-2; D is possibly TRBD1 (6 bases). V was cut by 5 bases and J by 5 bases, with 9 bases left in between. CDR3 length: 12 amino acids. Looked up from germline, CDR1 is LNHDA and CDR2 is SQIVND (reference sequence). The CDR3 reads CASSPQGYGYTF. CDR3 nucleotides: TGTGCCAGTAGTCCCCAGGGGTATGGCTACACCTTC.

This clonotype turned up a few times. The chain joins TRBV2 to TRBJ1-2; no reliable D call. CDR3 length: 14 residues. CDR1 SNHLY and CDR2 FYNNEI come from the germline V gene. V was pared by 0 bases and J by 7 bases, with 12 bases between. CDR3 sequence: CASSEAFLRGGYTF. The CDR3 DNA is TGTGCCAGCAGTGAAGCGTTCCTACGAGGTGGCTACACCTTC.

This clonotype was counted a few times. V is TRBV10-1 and J is TRBJ1-5; TRBD1 is a possible D gene (6 bases). V was shortened by 4 bases and J by 2 bases, with 12 bases between the two germline ends. This CDR3 region has 15 residues. Germline V lookup: CDR1 WNHNN, CDR2 SYGVQD (reference sequence). This CDR3 is CASSAWTARNQPQHF. CDR3 nucleotides: TGCGCCAGCAGTGCTTGGACAGCACGCAATCAGCCCCAGCATTTT.

V usage is TRBV21-1 and J usage is TRBJ1-6. TRBV21-1 is noted as a pseudogene. The CDR3 has 16 amino acids. In DNA, the CDR3 is TGTGCCAGCAGCAAAGAGGGAAGCTCCTATAATTCACCCCTCCACTTT. As protein: CASSKEGSSYNSPLHF.

This chain joins TRBV6-5 and TRBJ2-7; no firm D call. Germline assignment: CDR1 MNHEY and CDR2 SVGAGI. V was shortened by 6 bases and J by 0 bases, with 9 bases between the two germline ends. The CDR3 runs 13 residues. Here the CDR3 reads CASSYAFSYEQYF. The CDR3 DNA sequence: TGTGCCAGCAGCTACGCGTTCTCCTACGAGCAGTACTTC.